One sample yielded the 2 T cell receptor beta chains listed below, sequenced in a study of blood T cell repertoires in COVID-19. The data were produced by immunoSEQ multiplex PCR, yet TCRdb's version contains in-frame clones alone and is incomplete. The data hold roughly 75,000 clones, with around nine tenths observed a single time. Sequenced input: peripheral blood. The receptors here all came from a man aged 55-75 years with acute or convalescent COVID-19.

The chain joins TRBV9 to TRBJ1-1; D not certain. The CDR3 totals 15 residues. Trimming pared 0 bases from V and 1 base from J, leaving 10 bases between. CDR1 is SGDLS and CDR2 is YYNGEE in the germline V gene. The CDR3 DNA reads as TGTGCCAGCAGCGTAGGGTCTATTGGGAACACTGAAGCTTTCTTT. It specifies CASSVGSIGNTEAFF.

The chain joins TRBV7-8 to TRBJ2-1; tentative D call: TRBD2 (6 bases). This CDR3 has 15 amino acids. Trimming removed 8 bases at V and 5 bases at J, with 19 bases between. Germline V gives CDR1 SGHVS, CDR2 FQNEAQ. The CDR3 DNA is TGTGCCAGCCTACATCGACCCGGACTAAACAATGAGCAGTTCTTC. Amino acids: CASLHRPGLNNEQFF.